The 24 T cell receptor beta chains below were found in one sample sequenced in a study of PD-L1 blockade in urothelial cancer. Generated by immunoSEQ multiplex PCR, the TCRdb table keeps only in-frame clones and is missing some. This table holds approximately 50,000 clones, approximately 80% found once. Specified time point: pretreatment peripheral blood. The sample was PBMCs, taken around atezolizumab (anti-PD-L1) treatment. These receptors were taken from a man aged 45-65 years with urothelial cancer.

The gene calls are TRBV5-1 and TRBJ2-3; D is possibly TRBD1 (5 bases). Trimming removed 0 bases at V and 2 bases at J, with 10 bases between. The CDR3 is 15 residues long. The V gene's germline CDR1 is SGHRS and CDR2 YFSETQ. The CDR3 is CASSLEPGPTDTQYF. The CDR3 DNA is TGCGCCAGCAGCTTGGAGCCAGGGCCCACAGATACGCAGTATTTT.

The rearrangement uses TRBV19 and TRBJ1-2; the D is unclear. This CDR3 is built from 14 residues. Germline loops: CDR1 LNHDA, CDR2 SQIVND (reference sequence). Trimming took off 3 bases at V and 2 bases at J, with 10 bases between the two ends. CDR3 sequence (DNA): TGTGCCAGTAGTATCCCCCGGGGAAACTATGGCTACACCTTC. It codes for CASSIPRGNYGYTF.

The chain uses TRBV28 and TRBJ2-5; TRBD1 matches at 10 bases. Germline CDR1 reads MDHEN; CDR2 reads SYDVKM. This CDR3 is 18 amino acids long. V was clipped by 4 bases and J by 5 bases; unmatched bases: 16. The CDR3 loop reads CASSSVHRDRGSRETQYF. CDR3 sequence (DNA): TGTGCCAGCAGTTCGGTACACCGGGACAGGGGCTCTCGGGAGACCCAGTACTTC. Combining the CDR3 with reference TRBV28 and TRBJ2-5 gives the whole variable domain DVKVTQSSRYLVKRTGEKVFLECVQDMDHENMFWYRQDPGLGLRLIYFSYDVKMKEKGDIPEGYSVSREKKERFSLILESASTNQTSMYLCASSSVHRDRGSRETQYFGPGTRLLVL.

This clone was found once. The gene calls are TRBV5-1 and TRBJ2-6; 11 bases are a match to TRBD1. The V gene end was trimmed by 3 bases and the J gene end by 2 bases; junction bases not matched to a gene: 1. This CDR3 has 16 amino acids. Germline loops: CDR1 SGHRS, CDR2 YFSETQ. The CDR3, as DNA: TGCGCCAGCAGCTGGACAGGGGGCGCTGGGGCCAACGTCCTGACTTTC. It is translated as CASSWTGGAGANVLTF.

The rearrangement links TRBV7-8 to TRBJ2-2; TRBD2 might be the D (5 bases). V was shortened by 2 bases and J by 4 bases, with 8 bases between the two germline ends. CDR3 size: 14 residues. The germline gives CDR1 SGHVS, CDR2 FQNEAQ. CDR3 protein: CASSLLGVTGELFF. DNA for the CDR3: TGTGCCAGCAGCTTACTGGGAGTCACCGGGGAGCTGTTTTTT. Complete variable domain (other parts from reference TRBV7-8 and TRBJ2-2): GAGVSQSPRYKVAKRGQDVALRCDPISGHVSLFWYQQALGQGPEFLTYFQNEAQLDKSGLPSDRFFAERPEGSVSTLKIQRTQQEDSAVYLCASSLLGVTGELFFGEGSRLTVL.

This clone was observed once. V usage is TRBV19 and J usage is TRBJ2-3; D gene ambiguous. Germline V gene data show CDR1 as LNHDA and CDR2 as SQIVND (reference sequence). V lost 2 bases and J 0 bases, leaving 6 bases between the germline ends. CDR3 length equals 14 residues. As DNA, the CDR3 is TGTGCCAGTAGTATAATTACTAGCACAGATACGCAGTATTTT. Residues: CASSIITSTDTQYF.

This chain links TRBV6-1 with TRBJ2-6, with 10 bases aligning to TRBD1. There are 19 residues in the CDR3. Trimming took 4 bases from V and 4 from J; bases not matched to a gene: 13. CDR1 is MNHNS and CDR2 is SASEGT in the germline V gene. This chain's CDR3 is CASSANPPGQGTGANVLTF. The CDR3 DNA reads TGTGCCAGCAGTGCCAACCCTCCGGGACAGGGGACCGGGGCCAACGTCCTGACTTTC.

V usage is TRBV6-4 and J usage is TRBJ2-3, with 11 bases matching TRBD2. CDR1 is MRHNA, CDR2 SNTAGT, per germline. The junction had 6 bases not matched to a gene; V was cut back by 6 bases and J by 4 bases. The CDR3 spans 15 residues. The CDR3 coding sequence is TGTGCCAGCAGCCTAGCGGGAGGAGGGGCAGATACGCAGTATTTT. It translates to CASSLAGGGADTQYF.

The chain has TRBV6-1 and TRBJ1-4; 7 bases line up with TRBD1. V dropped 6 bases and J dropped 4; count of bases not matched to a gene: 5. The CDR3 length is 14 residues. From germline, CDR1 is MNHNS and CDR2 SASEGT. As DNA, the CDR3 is TGTGCCAGCAGAACGACAGGGTATAATGAAAAACTGTTTTTT. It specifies CASRTTGYNEKLFF.

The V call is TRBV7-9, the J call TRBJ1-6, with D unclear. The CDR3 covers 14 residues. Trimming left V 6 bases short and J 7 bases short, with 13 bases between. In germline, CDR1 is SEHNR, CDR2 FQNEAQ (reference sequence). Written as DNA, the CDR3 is TGTGCCAGCAGTCATCCGGGTCTAAATTCACCCCTCCACTTT. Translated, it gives CASSHPGLNSPLHF.

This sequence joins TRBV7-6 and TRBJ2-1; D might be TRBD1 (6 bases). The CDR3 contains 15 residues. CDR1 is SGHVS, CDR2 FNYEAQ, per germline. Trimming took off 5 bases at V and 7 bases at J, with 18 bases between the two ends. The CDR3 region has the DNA TGTGCCAGCAGCCTCGACAGAGGTAGGGGGAATGAGCAGTTCTTC. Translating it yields CASSLDRGRGNEQFF.

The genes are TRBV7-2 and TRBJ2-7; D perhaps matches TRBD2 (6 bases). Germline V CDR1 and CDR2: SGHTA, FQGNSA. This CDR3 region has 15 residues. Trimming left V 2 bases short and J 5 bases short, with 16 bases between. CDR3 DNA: TGTGCCAGCAGCTTACCCGGAGGGCCCTCTGACGAGCAGTACTTC. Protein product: CASSLPGGPSDEQYF.

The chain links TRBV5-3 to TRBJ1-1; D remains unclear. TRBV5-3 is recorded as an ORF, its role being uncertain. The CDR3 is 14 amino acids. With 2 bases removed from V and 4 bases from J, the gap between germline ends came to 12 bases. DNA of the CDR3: TGTGCCAGAAGCTTTTCAGGAGGATTCACTGAAGCTTTCTTT. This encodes CARSFSGGFTEAFF.

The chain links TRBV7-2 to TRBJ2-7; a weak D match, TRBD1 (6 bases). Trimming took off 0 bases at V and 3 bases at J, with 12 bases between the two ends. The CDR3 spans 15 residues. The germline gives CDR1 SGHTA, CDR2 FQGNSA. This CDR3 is CASSLAQQGSYEQYF. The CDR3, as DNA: TGTGCCAGCAGCTTAGCGCAACAGGGAAGCTACGAGCAGTACTTC.

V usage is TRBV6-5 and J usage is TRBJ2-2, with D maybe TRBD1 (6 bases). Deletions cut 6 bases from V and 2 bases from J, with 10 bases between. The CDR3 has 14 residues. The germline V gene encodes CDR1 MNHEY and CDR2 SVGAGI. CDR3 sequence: CASRTDRNTGELFF. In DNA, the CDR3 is TGTGCCAGCAGGACGGACAGAAACACCGGGGAGCTGTTTTTT.

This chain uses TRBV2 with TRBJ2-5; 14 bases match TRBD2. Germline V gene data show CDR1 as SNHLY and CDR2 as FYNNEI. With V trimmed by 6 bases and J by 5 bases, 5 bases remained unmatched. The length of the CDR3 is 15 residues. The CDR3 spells CASRGTSGGGETQYF. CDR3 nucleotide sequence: TGTGCCAGCAGGGGGACTAGCGGGGGCGGGGAGACCCAGTACTTC.

The DNA for the CDR3 is TGTGCCAGCAGCTTAAAGGGTCGGGGATCCACTGAAGCTTTCTTT. Its protein is CASSLKGRGSTEAFF. The chain uses TRBV7-3 and TRBJ1-1, with no clear D. CDR1 SGHTA and CDR2 FQGTGA come from the germline V gene. Trimming took off 1 base at V and 4 bases at J, with 13 bases between the two ends. The CDR3 runs to 15 residues.

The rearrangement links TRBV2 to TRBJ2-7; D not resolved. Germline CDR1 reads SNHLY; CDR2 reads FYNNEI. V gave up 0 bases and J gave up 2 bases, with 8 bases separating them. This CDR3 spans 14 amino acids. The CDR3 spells CASSEALPPYEQYF. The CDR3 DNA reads TGTGCCAGCAGTGAAGCTCTTCCCCCCTACGAGCAGTACTTC.

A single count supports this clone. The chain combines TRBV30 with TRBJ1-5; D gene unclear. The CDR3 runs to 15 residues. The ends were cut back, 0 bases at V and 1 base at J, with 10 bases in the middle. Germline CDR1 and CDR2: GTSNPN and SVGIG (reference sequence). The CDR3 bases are TGTGCCTGGAGTGTCCCAGCGCCGAGCAATCAGCCCCAGCATTTT. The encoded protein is CAWSVPAPSNQPQHF.

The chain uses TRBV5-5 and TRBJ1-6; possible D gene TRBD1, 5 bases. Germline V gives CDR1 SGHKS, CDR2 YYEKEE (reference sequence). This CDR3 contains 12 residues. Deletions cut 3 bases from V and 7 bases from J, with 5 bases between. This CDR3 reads CASSSGNSPLHF. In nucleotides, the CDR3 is TGTGCCAGCAGCTCAGGGAATTCACCCCTCCACTTT.

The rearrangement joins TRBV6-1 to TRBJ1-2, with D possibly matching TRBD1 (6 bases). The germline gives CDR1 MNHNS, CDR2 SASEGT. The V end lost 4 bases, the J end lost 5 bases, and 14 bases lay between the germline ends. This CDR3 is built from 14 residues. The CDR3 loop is CASSGTGLTYGYTF. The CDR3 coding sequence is TGTGCCAGCAGTGGTACAGGGCTGACTTATGGCTACACCTTC.

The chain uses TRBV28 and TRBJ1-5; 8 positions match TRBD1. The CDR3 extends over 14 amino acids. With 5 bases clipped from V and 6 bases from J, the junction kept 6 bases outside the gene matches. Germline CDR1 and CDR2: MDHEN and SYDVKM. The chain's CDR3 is CASSAGQGSQPQHF. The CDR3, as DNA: TGTGCCAGCAGTGCCGGACAGGGCAGTCAGCCCCAGCATTTT.

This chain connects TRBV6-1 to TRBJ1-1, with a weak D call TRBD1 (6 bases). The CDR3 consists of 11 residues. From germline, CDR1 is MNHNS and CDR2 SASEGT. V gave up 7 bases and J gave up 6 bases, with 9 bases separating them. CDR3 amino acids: CASTSGAEAFF. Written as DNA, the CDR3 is TGTGCCAGCACCTCAGGGGCTGAAGCTTTCTTT.

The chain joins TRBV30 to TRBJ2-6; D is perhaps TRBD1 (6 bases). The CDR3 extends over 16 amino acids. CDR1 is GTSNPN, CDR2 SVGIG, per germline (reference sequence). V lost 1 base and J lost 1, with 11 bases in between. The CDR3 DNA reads TGTGCCTGGAGTGCCACAGGGTGGTCTGGGGCCAACGTCCTGACTTTC. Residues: CAWSATGWSGANVLTF.